This T cell receptor (beta chain) is drawn from a study of low-dose radiotherapy and immunotherapy resistance in tumors. Time point described: after trial treatment. Treatment denoted: LDRT plus nivolumab, ipilimumab, low-dose cyclophosphamide and aspirin (RACIN trial). Primers targeting TRAV and TRBV primed first-strand cDNA, covering alpha and beta chains. The authors ran 15 to 20 PCR cycles to amplify TCRs with a constant-region primer and V-primer adapter. TCRdb re-called the reads through MiXCR, storing one row per CDR3 protein. The sample lists 100,000 or so distinct CDR3 sequences, less than 25% occurring once. Ten or more counts support this clonotype. Per the germline V gene, CDR1 is ENHRY and CDR2 is SYGVKD. CDR3 length: 13 residues. With 7 bases clipped from V and 6 bases from J, the junction kept 5 bases outside the gene matches.

The J gene is TRBJ2-2, the V gene TRBV10-3; 7 bases are shared with TRBD1. The sample here was PBMCs, taken after low-dose radiotherapy plus immunotherapy. The receptor comes from a male donor with prostate cancer. The DNA of the CDR3 is TGTGCCATCACCAGCGACAGGGCCGGGGAGCTGTTTTTT. It is translated as CAITSDRAGELFF.